The entry below describes one T cell receptor beta chain. As yet, its antigen is unknown. These data belong to a study of regulatory T cells in long-lasting Graves disease. Study background: Positivity for TSH receptor antibodies plus over 5 years of antithyroid drugs meant persistent Graves' disease. Notes on the study in general: Sampling was limited to peripheral blood rather than thyroid tissue. Accuracy was perhaps lowered by the small sample size.

The time point here: persistent/refractory GD, antithyroid drugs over 5 years with positive TRAb. Extracted RNA from PBMCs served as the source of the TCR library. Each of the patients was recruited from an endocrinology department situated in Xi'an, China. CDR1 and CDR2 from the germline V gene are SGHDT and YYEEEE. The CDR3 contains 17 residues. The germline V and J ends were trimmed by 4 bases and 4 bases, with 20 bases remaining between them. Investigators prepared the TCR beta libraries by applying iRepertoire HTBI primers and Arm-PCR of CDR3 regions. TCRdb reprocessed the multiplex PCR reads via MiXCR and lists one record per CDR3 protein. Among about 400,000 distinct CDR3 sequences listed, under 25% were seen once.

This specimen was peripheral blood mononuclear cells (PBMCs), taken when the disease was refractory, from a patient treated with antithyroid drugs. The V gene is TRBV5-6, the J gene TRBJ1-4; TRBD1 is a possible D gene (6 bases). The sequence was collected from a female donor with Graves disease. Here the CDR3 reads CASSPSWSDSYNEKLFF. The CDR3 DNA reads as TGTGCCAGCAGCCCCTCGTGGTCGGACAGCTATAATGAAAAACTGTTTTTT.